This T cell receptor (beta chain) was sequenced during a study of cytomegalovirus exposure and HLA in healthy donors. Study observations and caveats: Analysis was carried out at a later point, and it linked a missense DCLRE1C variant to TCR beta V- and J-gene trimming. Specificity of a few CMV-associated chains for CMV antigens was verified in vitro.

This CDR3 has 17 residues. The V gene lost 1 base and the J gene lost 1 base, with 14 bases spanning the gap. The V gene's germline CDR1 is SGHRS and CDR2 YFSETQ. The study ran its PCR with 60 Vbeta and 13 Jbeta primers. In the authors' workflow: Approximately 86 million unique TCR beta chains, 8.5 million to 14 million shared, were counted in a later analysis. The table came from immunoSEQ multiplex PCR; TCRdb's copy has only in-frame clones and leaves some out. The V and J calls and the clone size are those of that table, but D and trimming were determined from the DNA. The data show some 110,000 clones, with around two thirds seen just once and over 8.5% held by the top ten. This clone was picked up a small number of times. Its antigen is not known.

The rearrangement joins TRBV5-1 to TRBJ1-4; TRBD1 is a possible D gene (5 bases). Material for sequencing was PBMCs. The clonotype originates from a woman aged 40 to 55 in good health and CMV-seropositive. The DNA for the CDR3 is TGCGCCAGCAGCTTGCAGCAGGGAGGAAAAACTAATGAAAAACTGTTTTTT. This codes for CASSLQQGGKTNEKLFF.